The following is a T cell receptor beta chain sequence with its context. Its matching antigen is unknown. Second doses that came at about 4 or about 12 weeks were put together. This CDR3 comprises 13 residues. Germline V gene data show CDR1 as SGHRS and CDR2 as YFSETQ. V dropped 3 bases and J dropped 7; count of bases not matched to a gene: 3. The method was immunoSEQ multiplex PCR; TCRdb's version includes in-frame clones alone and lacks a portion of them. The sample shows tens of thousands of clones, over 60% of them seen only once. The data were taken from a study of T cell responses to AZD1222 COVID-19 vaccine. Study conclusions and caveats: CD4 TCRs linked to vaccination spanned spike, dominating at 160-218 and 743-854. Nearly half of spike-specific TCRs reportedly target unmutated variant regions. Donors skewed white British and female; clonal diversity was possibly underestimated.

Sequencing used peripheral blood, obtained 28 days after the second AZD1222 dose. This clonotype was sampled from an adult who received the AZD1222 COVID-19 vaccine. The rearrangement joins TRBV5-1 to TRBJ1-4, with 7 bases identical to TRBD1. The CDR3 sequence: CASSSGQAEKLFF. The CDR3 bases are TGCGCCAGCAGCTCTGGACAGGCTGAAAAACTGTTTTTT.